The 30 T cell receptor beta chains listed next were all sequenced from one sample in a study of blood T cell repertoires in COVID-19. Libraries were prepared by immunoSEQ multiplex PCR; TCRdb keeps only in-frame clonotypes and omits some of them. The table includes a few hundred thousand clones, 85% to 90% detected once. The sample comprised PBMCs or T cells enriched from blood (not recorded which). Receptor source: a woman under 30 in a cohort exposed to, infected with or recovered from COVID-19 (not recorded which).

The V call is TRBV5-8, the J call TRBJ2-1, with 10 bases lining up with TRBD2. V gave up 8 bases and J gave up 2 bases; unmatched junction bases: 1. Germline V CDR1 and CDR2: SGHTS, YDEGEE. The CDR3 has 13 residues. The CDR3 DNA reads TGTGCCAGAGCGGGAGGGCCCTACAATGAGCAGTTCTTC. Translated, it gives CARAGGPYNEQFF.

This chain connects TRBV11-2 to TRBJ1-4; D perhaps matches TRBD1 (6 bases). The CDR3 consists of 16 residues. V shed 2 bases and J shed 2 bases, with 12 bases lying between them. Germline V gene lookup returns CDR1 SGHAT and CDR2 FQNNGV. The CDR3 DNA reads TGTGCCAGCAGCTTATCGCAGGGGTTGACTAATGAAAAACTGTTTTTT. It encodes CASSLSQGLTNEKLFF. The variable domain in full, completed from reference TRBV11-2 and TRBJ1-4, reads EAGVAQSPRYKIIEKRQSVAFWCNPISGHATLYWYQQILGQGPKLLIQFQNNGVVDDSQLPKDRFSAERLKGVDSTLKIQPAKLEDSAVYLCASSLSQGLTNEKLFFGSGTQLSVL.

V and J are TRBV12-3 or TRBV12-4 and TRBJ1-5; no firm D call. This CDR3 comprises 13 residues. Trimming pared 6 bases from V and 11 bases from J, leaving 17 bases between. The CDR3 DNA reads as TGTGCCAGCAGCTTGGAGAAAGGTTCAGCCCAGCATTTT. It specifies CASSLEKGSAQHF.

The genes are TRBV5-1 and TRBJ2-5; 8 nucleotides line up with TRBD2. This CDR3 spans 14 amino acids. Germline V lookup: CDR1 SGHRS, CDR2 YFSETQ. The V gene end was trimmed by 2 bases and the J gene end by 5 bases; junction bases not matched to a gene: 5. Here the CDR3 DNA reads TGCGCCAGCAGCTTCAGGGGCGGGAGGGAGACCCAGTACTTC. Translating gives CASSFRGGRETQYF.

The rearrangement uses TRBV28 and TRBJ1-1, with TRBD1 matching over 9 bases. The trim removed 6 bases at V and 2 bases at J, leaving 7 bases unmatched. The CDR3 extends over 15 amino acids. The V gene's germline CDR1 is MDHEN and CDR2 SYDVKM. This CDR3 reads CASSPRDRVNTEAFF. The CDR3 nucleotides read TGTGCCAGCAGCCCTAGGGACAGGGTAAACACTGAAGCTTTCTTT. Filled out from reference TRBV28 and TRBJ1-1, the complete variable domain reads DVKVTQSSRYLVKRTGEKVFLECVQDMDHENMFWYRQDPGLGLRLIYFSYDVKMKEKGDIPEGYSVSREKKERFSLILESASTNQTSMYLCASSPRDRVNTEAFFGQGTRLTVV.

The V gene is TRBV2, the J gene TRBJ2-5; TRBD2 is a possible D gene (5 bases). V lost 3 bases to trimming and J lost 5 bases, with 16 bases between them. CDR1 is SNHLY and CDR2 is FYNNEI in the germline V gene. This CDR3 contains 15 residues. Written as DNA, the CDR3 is TGTGCCAGCAGTGATCGGGGTCAGAATGCGGAGACCCAGTACTTC. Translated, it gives CASSDRGQNAETQYF.

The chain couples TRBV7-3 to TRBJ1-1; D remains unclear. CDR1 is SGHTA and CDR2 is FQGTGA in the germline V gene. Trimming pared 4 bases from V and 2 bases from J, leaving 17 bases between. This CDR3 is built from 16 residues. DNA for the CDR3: TGTGCCAGCAGCTCGGCTCCCCGCGGGCCAAACACTGAAGCTTTCTTT. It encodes CASSSAPRGPNTEAFF.

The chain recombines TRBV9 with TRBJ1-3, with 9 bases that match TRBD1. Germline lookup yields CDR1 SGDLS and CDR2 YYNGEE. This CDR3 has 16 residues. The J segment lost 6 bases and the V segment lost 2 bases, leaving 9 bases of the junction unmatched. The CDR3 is CASSVAGTGSANTIYF. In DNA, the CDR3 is TGTGCCAGCAGCGTCGCCGGGACAGGGTCGGCAAACACCATATATTTT.

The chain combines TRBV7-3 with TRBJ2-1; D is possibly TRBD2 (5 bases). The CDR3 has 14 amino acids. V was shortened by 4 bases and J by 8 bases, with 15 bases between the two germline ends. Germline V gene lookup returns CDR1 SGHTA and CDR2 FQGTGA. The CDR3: CASSSGLSGDEQFF. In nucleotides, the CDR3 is TGTGCCAGCAGCTCAGGACTCTCCGGGGATGAGCAGTTCTTC.

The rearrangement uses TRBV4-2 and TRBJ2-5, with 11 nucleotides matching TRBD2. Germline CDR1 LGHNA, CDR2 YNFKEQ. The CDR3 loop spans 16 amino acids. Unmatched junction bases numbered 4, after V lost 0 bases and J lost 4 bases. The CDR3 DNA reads TGTGCCAGCAGCCAAGAAGTAGCGGGGGGGCCAGAGACCCAGTACTTC. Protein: CASSQEVAGGPETQYF.

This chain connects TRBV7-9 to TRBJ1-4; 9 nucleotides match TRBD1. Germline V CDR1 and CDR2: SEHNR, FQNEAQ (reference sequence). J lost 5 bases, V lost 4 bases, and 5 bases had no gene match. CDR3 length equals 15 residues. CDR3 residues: CASSSRQGENEKLFF. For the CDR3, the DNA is TGTGCCAGCAGCTCAAGACAGGGGGAGAATGAAAAACTGTTTTTT.

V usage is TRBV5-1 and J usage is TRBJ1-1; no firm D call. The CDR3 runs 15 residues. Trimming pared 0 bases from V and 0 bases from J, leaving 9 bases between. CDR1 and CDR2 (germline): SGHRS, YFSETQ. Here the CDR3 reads CASSLVPGMNTEAFF. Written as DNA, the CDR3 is TGCGCCAGCAGCTTGGTCCCCGGGATGAACACTGAAGCTTTCTTT. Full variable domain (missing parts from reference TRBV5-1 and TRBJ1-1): KAGVTQTPRYLIKTRGQQVTLSCSPISGHRSVSWYQQTPGQGLQFLFEYFSETQRNKGNFPGRFSGRQFSNSRSEMNVSTLELGDSALYLCASSLVPGMNTEAFFGQGTRLTVV.

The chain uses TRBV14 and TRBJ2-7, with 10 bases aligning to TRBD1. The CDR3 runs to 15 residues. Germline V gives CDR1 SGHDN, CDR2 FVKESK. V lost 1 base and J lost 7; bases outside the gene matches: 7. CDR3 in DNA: TGTGCCAGCAGCCAAGCCGGGACAGGGGCTGAAGAGCAGTACTTC. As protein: CASSQAGTGAEEQYF.

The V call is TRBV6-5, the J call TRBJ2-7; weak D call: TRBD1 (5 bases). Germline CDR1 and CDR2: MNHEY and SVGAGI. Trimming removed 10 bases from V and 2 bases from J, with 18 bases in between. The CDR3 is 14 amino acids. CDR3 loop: CATKTDTRPYEQYF. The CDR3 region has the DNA TGTGCCACCAAGACAGACACCCGTCCCTACGAGCAGTACTTC.

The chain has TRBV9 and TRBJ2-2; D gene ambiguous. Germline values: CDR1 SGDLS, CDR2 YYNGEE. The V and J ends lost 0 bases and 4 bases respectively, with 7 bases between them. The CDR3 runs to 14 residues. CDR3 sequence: CASSVVAATGELFF. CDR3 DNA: TGTGCCAGCAGCGTAGTGGCCGCCACCGGGGAGCTGTTTTTT.

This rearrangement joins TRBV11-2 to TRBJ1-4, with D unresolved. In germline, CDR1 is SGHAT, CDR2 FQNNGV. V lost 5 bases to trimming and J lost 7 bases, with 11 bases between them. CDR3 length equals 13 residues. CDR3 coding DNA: TGTGCCAGCAGCCTCTCCCCCAGTGAAAAACTGTTTTTT. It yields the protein CASSLSPSEKLFF. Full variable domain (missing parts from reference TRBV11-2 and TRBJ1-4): EAGVAQSPRYKIIEKRQSVAFWCNPISGHATLYWYQQILGQGPKLLIQFQNNGVVDDSQLPKDRFSAERLKGVDSTLKIQPAKLEDSAVYLCASSLSPSEKLFFGSGTQLSVL.

CDR3 sequence (DNA): TGTGCCAGCAGCCCCGGGACAGGTAACAATGAGCAGTTCTTC. Residues: CASSPGTGNNEQFF. V gene TRBV27 combines with J gene TRBJ2-1, with 8 bases aligning to TRBD1. The germline CDR1 and CDR2 sequences are MNHEY and SMNVEV (reference sequence). This CDR3 comprises 14 residues. The J segment lost 5 bases and the V segment lost 6 bases, leaving 6 bases of the junction unmatched.

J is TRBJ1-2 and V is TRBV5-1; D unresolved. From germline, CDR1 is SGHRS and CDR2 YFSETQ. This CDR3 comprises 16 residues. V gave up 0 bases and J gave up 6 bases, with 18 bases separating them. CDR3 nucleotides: TGCGCCAGCAGCTTGGAATCTCCGGGGAACGGGCATGGCTACACCTTC. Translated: CASSLESPGNGHGYTF.

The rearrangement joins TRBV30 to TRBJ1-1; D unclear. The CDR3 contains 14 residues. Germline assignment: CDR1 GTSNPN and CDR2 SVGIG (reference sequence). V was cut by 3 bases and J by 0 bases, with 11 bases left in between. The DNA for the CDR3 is TGTGCCTGGAGCGGACTCTCTGTGAACACTGAAGCTTTCTTT. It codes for CAWSGLSVNTEAFF.

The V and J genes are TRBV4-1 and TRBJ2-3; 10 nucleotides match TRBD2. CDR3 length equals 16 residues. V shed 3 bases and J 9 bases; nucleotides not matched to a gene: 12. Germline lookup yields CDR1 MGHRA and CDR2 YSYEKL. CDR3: CASSHTGTSALGTQYF. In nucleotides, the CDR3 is TGCGCCAGCAGCCATACCGGGACTAGCGCACTCGGCACGCAGTATTTT.

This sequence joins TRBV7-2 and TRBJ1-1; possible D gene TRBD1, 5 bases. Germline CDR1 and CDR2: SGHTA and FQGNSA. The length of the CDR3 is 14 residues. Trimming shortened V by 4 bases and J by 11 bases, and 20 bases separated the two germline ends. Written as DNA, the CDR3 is TGTGCCAGCAGCTCTACTTTTGGGGGGGATTCGGCTTTCTTT. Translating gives CASSSTFGGDSAFF.

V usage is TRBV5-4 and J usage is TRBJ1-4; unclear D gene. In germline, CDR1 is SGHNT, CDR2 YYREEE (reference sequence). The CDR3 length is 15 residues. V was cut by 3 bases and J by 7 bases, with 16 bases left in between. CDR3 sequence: CASSYRGELREKLFF. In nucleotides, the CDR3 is TGTGCCAGCAGCTACCGCGGGGAGTTGCGTGAAAAACTGTTTTTT.

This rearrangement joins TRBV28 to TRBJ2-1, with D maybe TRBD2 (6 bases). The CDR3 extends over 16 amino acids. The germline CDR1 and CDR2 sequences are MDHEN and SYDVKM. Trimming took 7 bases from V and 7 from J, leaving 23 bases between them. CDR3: CASTPGTGEVNNEQFF. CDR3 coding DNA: TGTGCCAGCACCCCAGGCACGGGGGAAGTTAATAATGAGCAGTTCTTC.

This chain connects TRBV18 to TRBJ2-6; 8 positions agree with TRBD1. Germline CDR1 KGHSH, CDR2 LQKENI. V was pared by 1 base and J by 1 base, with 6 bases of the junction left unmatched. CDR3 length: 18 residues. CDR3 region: CASSPLGQVSSGANVLTF. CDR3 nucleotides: TGTGCCAGCTCACCACTGGGACAGGTATCGTCTGGGGCCAACGTCCTGACTTTC.

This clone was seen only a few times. The CDR3 protein is CASSLQGLNTGELFF. The CDR3 nucleotides read TGTGCCAGCAGTCTACAGGGCCTGAACACCGGGGAGCTGTTTTTT. The gene calls are TRBV6-6 and TRBJ2-2, with D possibly being TRBD1 (6 bases). The germline V gene has CDR1 MNHNY and CDR2 SVGAGI (reference sequence). The CDR3 loop spans 15 amino acids. The V and J ends lost 5 bases and 1 base respectively, with 11 bases between them.

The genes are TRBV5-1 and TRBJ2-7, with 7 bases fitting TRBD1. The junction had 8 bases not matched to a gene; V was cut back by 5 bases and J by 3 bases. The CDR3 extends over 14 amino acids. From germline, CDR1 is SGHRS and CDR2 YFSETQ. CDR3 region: CASSSRQGLYEQYF. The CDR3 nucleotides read TGCGCCAGCAGTTCCAGACAGGGCCTCTACGAGCAGTACTTC.

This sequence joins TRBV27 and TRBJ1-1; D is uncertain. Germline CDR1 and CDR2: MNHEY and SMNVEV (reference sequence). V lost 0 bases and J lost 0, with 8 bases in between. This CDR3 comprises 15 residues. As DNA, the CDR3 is TGTGCCAGCAGTTTATCGGCCATATTGAACACTGAAGCTTTCTTT. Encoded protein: CASSLSAILNTEAFF.

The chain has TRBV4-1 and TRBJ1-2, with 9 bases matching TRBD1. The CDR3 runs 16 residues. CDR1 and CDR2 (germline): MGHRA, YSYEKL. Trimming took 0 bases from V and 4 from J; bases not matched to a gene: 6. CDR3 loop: CASSQDGGQGGYGYTF. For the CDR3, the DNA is TGCGCCAGCAGCCAAGATGGGGGACAGGGTGGCTATGGCTACACCTTC.

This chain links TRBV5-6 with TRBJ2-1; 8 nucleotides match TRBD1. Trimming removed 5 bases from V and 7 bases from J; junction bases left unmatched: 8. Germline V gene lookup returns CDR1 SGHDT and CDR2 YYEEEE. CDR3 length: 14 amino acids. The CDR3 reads CASRMDRVANEQFF. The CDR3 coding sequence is TGTGCCAGCAGGATGGACAGGGTCGCTAATGAGCAGTTCTTC.

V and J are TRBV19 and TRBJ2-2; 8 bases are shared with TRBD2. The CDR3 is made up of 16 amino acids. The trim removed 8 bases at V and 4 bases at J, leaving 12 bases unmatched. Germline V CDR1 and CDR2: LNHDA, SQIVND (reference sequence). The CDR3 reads CASFPGLGWGTGELFF. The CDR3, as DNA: TGTGCCAGTTTCCCGGGACTAGGTTGGGGCACCGGGGAGCTGTTTTTT.